This TCR beta chain was found in a study of low-dose radiotherapy and immunotherapy resistance in tumors. The table lists this clonotype with many counts. The time point was: before trial treatment. Primers used for first-strand cDNA, a TRAV- and TRBV-specific set, covered both alpha and beta chains. PCR amplification of the TCRs was performed with Phusion for 20 PCR cycles, and it relied on a constant-region primer together with a V-primer adapter. MiXCR, run by TCRdb on the reads, gives a single entry per CDR3 protein. Of about 60,000 distinct CDR3 sequences in the sample, about 25% were seen once. V was clipped by 4 bases and J by 7 bases; unmatched bases: 9. CDR1 is SGHDN, CDR2 FVKESK, per germline. This CDR3 comprises 15 residues.

The V call is TRBV14, the J call TRBJ2-1; TRBD1 agrees at 8 bases. The sequence was obtained from a male donor with prostate cancer. The specimen comprised PBMCs, sampled before treatment. CDR3 residues: CASSPYGQGGNEQFF. The CDR3 region has the DNA TGTGCCAGCAGCCCGTACGGACAGGGCGGGAATGAGCAGTTCTTC. The variable domain in full, with the rest retrieved from reference TRBV14 and TRBJ2-1, is EAGVTQFPSHSVIEKGQTVTLRCDPISGHDNLYWYRRVMGKEIKFLLHFVKESKQDESGMPNNRFLAERTGGTYSTLKVQPAELEDSGVYFCASSPYGQGGNEQFFGPGTRLTVL.